This T cell receptor (beta chain) was identified in a study of PD-L1 blockade in urothelial cancer. Study in general: At 3 weeks (second dose) and 6 weeks after starting treatment, blood was analyzed.

The V end lost 4 bases, the J end lost 1 base, and 10 bases lay between the germline ends. The CDR3 spans 14 residues. Per germline, CDR1 MNHNS and CDR2 SASEGT. The table came from immunoSEQ multiplex PCR; TCRdb's copy has only in-frame clones and leaves some out. This sample carries more than 65,000 clones, 75% to 90% of them seen once, and the ten largest clones take under 6%. Per patient, between 1 and 8 samples were collected at pretreatment and on-treatment time points. This receptor was identified in an older woman with urothelial cancer. The gene calls are TRBV6-1 and TRBJ1-1; no reliable D call. The specimen was PBMCs, collected around atezolizumab (anti-PD-L1) treatment. The CDR3 DNA reads as TGTGCCAGCAGTGTTTTAGACTCGAACACTGAAGCTTTCTTT. As protein: CASSVLDSNTEAFF.